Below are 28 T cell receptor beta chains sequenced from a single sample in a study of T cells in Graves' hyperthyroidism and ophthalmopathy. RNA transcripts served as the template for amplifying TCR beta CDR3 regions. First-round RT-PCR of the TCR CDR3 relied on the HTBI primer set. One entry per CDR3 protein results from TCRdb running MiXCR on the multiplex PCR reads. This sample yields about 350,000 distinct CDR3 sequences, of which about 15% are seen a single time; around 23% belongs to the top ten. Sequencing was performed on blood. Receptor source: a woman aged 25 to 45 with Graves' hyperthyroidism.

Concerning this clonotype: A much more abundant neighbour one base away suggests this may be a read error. The CDR3 loop reads CTSSYEGTSTREQYF. DNA for the CDR3: TGTACCAGCAGTTACGAGGGGACTAGTACTCGCGAGCAGTACTTC. This chain links TRBV6-9 with TRBJ2-7, with 8 bases identical to TRBD2. The CDR3 spans 15 residues. Germline lookup yields CDR1 MNHGY and CDR2 SVAAGI.

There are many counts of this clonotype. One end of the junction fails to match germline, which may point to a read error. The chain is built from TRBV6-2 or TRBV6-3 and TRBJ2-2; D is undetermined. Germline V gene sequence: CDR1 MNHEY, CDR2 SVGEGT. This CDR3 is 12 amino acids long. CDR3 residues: CAARRNAGELFF. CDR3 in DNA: TGTGCCGCACGAAGGAACGCCGGGGAGCTGTTTTTT.

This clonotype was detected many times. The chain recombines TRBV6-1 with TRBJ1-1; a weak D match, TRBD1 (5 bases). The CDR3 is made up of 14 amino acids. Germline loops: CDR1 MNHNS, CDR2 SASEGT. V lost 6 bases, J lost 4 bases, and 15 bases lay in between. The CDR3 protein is CASSRGVLSTEAFF. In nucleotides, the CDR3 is TGTGCCAGCAGCCGAGGGGTTCTAAGCACTGAAGCTTTCTTT.

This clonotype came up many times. CDR3 in amino acids: CAGQGEMNTEAFF. The CDR3 coding sequence is TGTGCCGGCCAGGGGGAAATGAACACTGAAGCTTTCTTT. The genes are TRBV2 and TRBJ1-1, with 7 positions matching TRBD1. There are 13 residues in the CDR3. Germline V gene sequence: CDR1 SNHLY, CDR2 FYNNEI. Unmatched junction bases numbered 6, after V lost 11 bases and J lost 0 bases.

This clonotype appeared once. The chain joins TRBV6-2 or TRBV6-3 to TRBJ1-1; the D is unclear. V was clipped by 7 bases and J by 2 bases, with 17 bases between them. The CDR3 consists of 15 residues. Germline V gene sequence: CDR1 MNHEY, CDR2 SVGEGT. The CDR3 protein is CASISGLVTNTEAFF. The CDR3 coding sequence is TGTGCCAGCATTTCGGGGTTGGTTACAAACACTGAAGCTTTCTTT.

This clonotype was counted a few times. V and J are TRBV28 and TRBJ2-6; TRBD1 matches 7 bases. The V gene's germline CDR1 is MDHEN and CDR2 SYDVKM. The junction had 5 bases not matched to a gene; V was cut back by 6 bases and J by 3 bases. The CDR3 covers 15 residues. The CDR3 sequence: CASRQQGNGANVLTF. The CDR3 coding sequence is TGTGCCAGCAGACAACAGGGGAATGGGGCCAACGTCCTGACTTTC.

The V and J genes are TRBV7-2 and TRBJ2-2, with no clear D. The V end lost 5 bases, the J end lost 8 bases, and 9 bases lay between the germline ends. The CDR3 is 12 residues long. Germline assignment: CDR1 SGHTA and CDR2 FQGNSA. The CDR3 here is CASSPRVGELFF. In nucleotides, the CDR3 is TGTGCCAGCAGCCCCCGGGTGGGGGAGCTGTTTTTT.

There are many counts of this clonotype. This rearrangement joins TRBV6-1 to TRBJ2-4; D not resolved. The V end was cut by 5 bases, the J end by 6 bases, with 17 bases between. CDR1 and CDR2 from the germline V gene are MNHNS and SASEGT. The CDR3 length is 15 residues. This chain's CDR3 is CASSLNPPTRNIQYF. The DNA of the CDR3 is TGTGCCAGCAGTTTGAATCCCCCTACGAGAAACATTCAGTACTTC.

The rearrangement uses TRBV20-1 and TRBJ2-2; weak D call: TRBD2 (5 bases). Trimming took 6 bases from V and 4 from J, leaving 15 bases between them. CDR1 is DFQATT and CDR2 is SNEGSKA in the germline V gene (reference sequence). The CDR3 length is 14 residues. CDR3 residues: CSAILIGVTGELFF. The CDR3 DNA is TGCAGTGCAATACTGATCGGGGTCACCGGGGAGCTGTTTTTT.

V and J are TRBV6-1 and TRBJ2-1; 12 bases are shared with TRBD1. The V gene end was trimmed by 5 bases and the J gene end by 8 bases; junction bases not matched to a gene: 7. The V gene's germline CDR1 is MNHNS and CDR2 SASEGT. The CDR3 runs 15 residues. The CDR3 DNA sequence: TGTGCCAGCAGTCGCCCGGGACAGGGGGCCTATGAGCAGTTCTTC. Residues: CASSRPGQGAYEQFF.

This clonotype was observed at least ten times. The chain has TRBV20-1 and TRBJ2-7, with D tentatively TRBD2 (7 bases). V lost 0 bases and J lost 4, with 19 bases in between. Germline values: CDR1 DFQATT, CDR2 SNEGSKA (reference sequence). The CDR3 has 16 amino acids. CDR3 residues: CSARDFGGQKGYEQYF. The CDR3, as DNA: TGCAGTGCTAGAGATTTCGGGGGGCAAAAAGGGTACGAGCAGTACTTC.

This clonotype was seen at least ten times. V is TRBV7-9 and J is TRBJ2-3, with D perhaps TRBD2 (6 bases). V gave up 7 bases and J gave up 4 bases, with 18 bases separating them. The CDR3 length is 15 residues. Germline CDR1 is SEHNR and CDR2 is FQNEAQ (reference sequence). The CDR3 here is CASTPGRGGADTQYF. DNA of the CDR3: TGTGCCAGCACTCCCGGTCGGGGAGGCGCAGATACGCAGTATTTT.

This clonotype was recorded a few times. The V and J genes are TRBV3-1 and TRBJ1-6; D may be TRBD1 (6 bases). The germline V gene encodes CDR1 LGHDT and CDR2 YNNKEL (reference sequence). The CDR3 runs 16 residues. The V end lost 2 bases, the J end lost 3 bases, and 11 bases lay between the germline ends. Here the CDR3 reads CASSQSRDNYNSPLHF. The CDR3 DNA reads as TGTGCCAGCAGCCAATCCCGGGACAACTATAATTCACCCCTCCACTTT.

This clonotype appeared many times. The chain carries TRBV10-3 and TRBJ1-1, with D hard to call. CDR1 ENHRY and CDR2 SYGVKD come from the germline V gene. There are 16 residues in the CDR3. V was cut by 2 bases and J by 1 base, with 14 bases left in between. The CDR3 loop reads CAISERRIPSNTEAFF. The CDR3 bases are TGTGCCATCAGTGAGCGTCGAATCCCATCGAACACTGAAGCTTTCTTT.

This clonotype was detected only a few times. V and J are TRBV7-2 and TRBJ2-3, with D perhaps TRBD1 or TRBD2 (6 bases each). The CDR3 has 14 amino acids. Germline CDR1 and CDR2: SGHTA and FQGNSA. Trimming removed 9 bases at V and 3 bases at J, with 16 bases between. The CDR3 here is CASTGAGYTDTQYF. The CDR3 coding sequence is TGTGCCAGTACGGGGGCGGGGTATACAGATACGCAGTATTTT.

CDR3 amino acids: CAWSDRDSRRNTIYF. In DNA form, the CDR3 reads TGTGCCTGGAGTGACCGGGACAGCCGGAGAAACACCATATATTTT. The chain employs TRBV30 and TRBJ1-3; 7 nucleotides agree with TRBD1. The CDR3 consists of 15 residues. CDR1 GTSNPN and CDR2 SVGIG come from the germline V gene (reference sequence). Trimming at V came to 1 base and at J to 5 bases, leaving 8 bases not matched to a gene.

DNA of the CDR3: TGTGCCAGCAGTTCCGGGACAGGGGTATTTTACGAGCAGTACTTC. Its translation is CASSSGTGVFYEQYF. The chain links TRBV28 to TRBJ2-7; 10 nucleotides line up with TRBD1. The CDR3 is 15 residues long. The trim removed 4 bases at V and 4 bases at J, leaving 7 bases unmatched. Germline V CDR1 and CDR2: MDHEN, SYDVKM.

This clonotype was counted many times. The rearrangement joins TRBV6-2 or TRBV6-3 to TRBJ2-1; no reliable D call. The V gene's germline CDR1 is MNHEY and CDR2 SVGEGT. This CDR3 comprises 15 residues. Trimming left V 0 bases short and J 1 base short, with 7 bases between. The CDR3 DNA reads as TGTGCCAGCAGTTACTCGGGAATGTCCTACAATGAGCAGTTCTTC. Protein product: CASSYSGMSYNEQFF.

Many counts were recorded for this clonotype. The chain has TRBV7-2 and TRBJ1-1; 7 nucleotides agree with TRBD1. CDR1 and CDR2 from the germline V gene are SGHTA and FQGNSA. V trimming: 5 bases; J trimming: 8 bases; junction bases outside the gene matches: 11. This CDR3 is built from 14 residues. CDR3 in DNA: TGTGCCAGCAGCCAAGACAGGGTTGGTCTGGAAGCTTTCTTT. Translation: CASSQDRVGLEAFF. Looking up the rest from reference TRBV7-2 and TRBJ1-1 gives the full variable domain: GAGVSQSPSNKVTEKGKDVELRCDPISGHTALYWYRQSLGQGLEFLIYFQGNSAPDKSGLPSDRFSAERTGGSVSTLTIQRTQQEDSAVYLCASSQDRVGLEAFFGQGTRLTVV.

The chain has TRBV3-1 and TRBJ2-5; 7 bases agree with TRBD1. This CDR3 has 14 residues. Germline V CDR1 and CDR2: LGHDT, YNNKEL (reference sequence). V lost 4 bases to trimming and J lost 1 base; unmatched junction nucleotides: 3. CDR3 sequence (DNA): TGTGCCAGCAGCCCACAGGGGCTCCAAGAGACCCAGTACTTC. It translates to CASSPQGLQETQYF.

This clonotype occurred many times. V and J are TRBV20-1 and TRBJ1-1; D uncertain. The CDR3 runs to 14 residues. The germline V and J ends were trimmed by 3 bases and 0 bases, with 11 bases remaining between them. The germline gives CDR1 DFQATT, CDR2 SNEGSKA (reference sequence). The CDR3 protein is CSASPPEMNTEAFF. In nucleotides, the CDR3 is TGCAGTGCTAGCCCTCCGGAGATGAACACTGAAGCTTTCTTT.

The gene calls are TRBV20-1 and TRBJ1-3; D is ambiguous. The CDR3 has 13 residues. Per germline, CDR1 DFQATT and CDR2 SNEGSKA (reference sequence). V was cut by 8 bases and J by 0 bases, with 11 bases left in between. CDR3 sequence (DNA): TGCAGTCTCCGGGGAAACTCTGGAAACACCATATATTTT. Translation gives CSLRGNSGNTIYF.

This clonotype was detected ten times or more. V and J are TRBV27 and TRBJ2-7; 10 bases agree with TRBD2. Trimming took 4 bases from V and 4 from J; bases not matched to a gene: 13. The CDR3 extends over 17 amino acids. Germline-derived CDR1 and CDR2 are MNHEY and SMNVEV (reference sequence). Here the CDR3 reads CASSSRSSSGSGYEQYF. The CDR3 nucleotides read TGTGCCAGCAGTTCGAGAAGCTCTAGCGGGAGTGGATACGAGCAGTACTTC.

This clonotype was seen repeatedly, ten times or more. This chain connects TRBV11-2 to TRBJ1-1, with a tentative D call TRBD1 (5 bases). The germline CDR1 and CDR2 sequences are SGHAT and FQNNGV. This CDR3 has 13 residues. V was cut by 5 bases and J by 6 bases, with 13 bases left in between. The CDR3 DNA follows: TGTGCCAGCAGCCAACCACCGGGGGCTGAAGCTTTCTTT. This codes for CASSQPPGAEAFF.

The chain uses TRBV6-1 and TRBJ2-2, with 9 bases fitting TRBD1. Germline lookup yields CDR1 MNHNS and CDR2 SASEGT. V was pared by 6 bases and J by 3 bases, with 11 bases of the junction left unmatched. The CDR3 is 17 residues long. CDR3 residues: CASRTPQGAFDTGELFF. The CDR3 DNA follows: TGTGCCAGCAGAACACCACAGGGGGCTTTCGACACCGGGGAGCTGTTTTTT.

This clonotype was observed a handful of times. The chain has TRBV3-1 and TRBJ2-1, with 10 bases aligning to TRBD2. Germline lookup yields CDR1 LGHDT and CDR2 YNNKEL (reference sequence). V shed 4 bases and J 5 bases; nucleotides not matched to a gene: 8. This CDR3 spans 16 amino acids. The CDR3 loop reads CASSPFLAGANNEQFF. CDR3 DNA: TGTGCCAGCAGCCCCTTCCTAGCGGGAGCTAACAATGAGCAGTTCTTC.

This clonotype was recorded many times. The CDR3 DNA reads as TGTGCCAGCAGTAGGCCCTCGTCGGACATTCAGTACTTC. Residues: CASSRPSSDIQYF. This chain connects TRBV12-3 or TRBV12-4 to TRBJ2-4; D call uncertain. Deletions cut 5 bases from V and 8 bases from J, with 13 bases between. The CDR3 consists of 13 residues.

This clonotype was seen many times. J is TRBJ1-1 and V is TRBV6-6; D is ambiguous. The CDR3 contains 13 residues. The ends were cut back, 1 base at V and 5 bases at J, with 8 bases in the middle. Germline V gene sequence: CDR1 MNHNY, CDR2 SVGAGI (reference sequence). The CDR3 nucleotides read TGTGCCAGCAGTTACTATGTTACTACTGAAGCTTTCTTT. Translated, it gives CASSYYVTTEAFF.